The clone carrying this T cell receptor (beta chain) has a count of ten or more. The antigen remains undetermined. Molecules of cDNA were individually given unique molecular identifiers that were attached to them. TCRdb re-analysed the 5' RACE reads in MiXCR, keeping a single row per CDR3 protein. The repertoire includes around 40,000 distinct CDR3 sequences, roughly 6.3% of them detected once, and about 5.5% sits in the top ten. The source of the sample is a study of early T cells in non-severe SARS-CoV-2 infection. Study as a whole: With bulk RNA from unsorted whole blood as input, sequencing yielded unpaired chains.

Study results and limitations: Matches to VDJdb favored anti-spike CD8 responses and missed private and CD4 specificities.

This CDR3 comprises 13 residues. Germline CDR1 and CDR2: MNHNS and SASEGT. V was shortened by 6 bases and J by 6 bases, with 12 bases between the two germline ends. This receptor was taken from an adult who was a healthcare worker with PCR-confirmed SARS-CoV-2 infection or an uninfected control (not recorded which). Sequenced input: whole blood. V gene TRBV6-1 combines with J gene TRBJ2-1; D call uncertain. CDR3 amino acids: CASRRIRTNEQFF. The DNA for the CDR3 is TGTGCCAGCAGGCGGATACGTACCAATGAGCAGTTCTTC.